This T cell receptor beta chain was obtained from a study of T cell changes during pregnancy in multiple sclerosis. Trimming cost V 2 bases and J 6 bases; bases outside gene matches: 7. This CDR3 is built from 15 residues. Germline lookup yields CDR1 MGHRA and CDR2 YSYEKL. Clones were sequenced by immunoSEQ multiplex PCR, and TCRdb holds only the in-frame ones, with some missing. The table has approximately 50,000 clones, just over 90% seen once; the top ten hold 1% to 1.5%. V gene TRBV4-1 combines with J gene TRBJ1-1; 9 bases are a match to TRBD1. The clonotype originates from a female donor with multiple sclerosis, enrolled in a pregnancy study. The source material was peripheral blood, sampled in the second trimester of pregnancy. This CDR3 is CASSQKHRGLAEAFF. The CDR3, as DNA: TGCGCCAGCAGCCAAAAGCACAGGGGGCTGGCTGAAGCTTTCTTT.